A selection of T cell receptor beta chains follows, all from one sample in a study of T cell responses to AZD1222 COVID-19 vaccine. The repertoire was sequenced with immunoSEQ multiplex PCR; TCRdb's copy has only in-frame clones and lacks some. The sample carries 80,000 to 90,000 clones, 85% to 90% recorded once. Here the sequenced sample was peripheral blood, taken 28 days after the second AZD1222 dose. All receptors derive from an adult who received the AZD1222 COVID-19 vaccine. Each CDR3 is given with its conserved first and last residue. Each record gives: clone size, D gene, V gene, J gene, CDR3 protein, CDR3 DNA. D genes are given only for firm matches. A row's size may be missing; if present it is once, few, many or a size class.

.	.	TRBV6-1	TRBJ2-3	CASSDGPGNTDTQYF	TGTGCCAGCAGTGATGGCCCGGGGAACACAGATACGCAGTATTTT
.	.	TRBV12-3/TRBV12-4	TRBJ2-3	CASGSRGADTQYF	TGTGCCAGCGGCTCTAGGGGGGCAGATACGCAGTATTTT
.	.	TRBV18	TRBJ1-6	CASSPSGTVWNSPLHF	TGTGCCAGCTCACCGTCCGGGACGGTATGGAATTCACCCCTCCACTTT
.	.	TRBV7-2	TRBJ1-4	CASRLNQGVGEKLFF	TGTGCCAGCAGGTTAAATCAGGGTGTAGGTGAAAAACTGTTTTTT
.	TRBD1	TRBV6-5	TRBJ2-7	CASSIGTGRDEQYF	TGTGCCAGCAGTATTGGGACAGGGAGAGACGAGCAGTACTTC
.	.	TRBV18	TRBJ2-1	CASSPLDGHNEQFF	TGTGCCAGCTCACCATTGGACGGTCACAATGAGCAGTTCTTC
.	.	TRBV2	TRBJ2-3	CASSPPGAYTDTQYF	TGTGCCAGCAGTCCTCCAGGGGCTTACACAGATACGCAGTATTTT
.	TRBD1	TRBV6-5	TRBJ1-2	CASYHPSQGGYGYTF	TGTGCCAGCTACCACCCGTCACAGGGGGGGTATGGCTACACCTTC
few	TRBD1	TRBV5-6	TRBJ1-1	CASSVTGANTEAFF	TGTGCCAGCAGCGTGACAGGGGCGAACACTGAAGCTTTCTTT
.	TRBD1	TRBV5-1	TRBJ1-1	CASRLTGGVTEAFF	TGCGCCAGCAGATTGACAGGGGGAGTTACTGAAGCTTTCTTT
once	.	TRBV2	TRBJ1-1	CASSVFIAEAFF	TGTGCCAGCAGTGTATTCATAGCTGAAGCTTTCTTT
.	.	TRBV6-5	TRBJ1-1	CASSYSLGTEAFF	TGTGCCAGCAGTTACTCCCTCGGGACTGAAGCTTTCTTT
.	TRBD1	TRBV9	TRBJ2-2	CASSATGTGGHGELFF	TGTGCCAGCAGCGCAACCGGGACAGGGGGCCACGGGGAGCTGTTTTTT
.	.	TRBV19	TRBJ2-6	CASSEPQTSRANVLTF	TGTGCCAGTAGTGAGCCGCAGACAAGTCGGGCCAACGTCCTGACTTTC
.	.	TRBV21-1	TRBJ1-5	CASSKAGGRANYSNQPQHF	TGTGCCAGCAGCAAAGCTGGCGGCCGGGCGAATTATAGCAATCAGCCCCAGCATTTT
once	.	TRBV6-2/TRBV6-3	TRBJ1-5	CASSPGATSRNQPQHF	TGTGCCAGCAGCCCTGGGGCAACCTCCCGAAATCAGCCCCAGCATTTT
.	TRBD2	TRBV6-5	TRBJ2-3	CASIAGGTDTQYF	TGTGCCAGCATAGCGGGGGGTACAGATACGCAGTATTTT
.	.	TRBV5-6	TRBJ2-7	CASSRTGIRNEQYF	TGTGCCAGCAGCCGGACTGGGATCAGGAACGAGCAGTACTTC
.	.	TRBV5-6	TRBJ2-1	CASSLVLVSSYNEQFF	TGTGCCAGCAGCTTGGTTTTAGTAAGCTCCTACAATGAGCAGTTCTTC
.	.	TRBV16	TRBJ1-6	CASTVGGGVSPLHF	TGTGCCAGCACCGTCGGGGGGGGAGTCTCACCCCTCCACTTT
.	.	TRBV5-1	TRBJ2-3	CASSRQGPPLADTQYF	TGCGCCAGCAGCCGCCAAGGCCCTCCCTTAGCAGATACGCAGTATTTT
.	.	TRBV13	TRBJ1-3	CASSLQTGNTIYF	TGTGCCAGCAGCTTACAGACGGGAAACACCATATATTTT
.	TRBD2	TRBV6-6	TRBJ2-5	CASRSGLAGREETQYF	TGTGCCAGCAGATCGGGACTAGCGGGGCGAGAAGAGACCCAGTACTTC
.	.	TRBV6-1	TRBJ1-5	CASSELPDAGQPQHF	TGTGCCAGCAGTGAACTCCCGGATGCGGGTCAGCCCCAACATTTT
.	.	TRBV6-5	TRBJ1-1	CASSYFREAFF	TGTGCCAGCAGTTACTTCAGGGAAGCTTTCTTT
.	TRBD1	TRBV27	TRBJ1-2	CASSPRGRGQGYGYTF	TGTGCCAGCAGTCCCAGGGGGAGGGGGCAGGGCTATGGCTACACCTTC
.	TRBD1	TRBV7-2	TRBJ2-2	CAAKWTGGRSDTGELFF	TGTGCCGCTAAGTGGACAGGGGGAAGGTCGGACACCGGGGAGCTGTTTTTT
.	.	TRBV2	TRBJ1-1	CASSEDLNTEAFF	TGTGCCAGCAGTGAGGACCTGAACACTGAAGCTTTCTTT
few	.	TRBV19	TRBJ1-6	CASSIAQGARLDSPLHF	TGTGCCAGTAGTATAGCTCAAGGGGCCAGATTAGATTCACCCCTCCACTTT
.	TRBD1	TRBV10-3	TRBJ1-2	CAIRDRGLGGYTF	TGTGCCATCCGGGACAGGGGATTGGGTGGCTACACCTTC
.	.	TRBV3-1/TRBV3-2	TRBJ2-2	CASSQVLDPGELFF	TGTGCCAGCAGCCAAGTTTTGGACCCCGGGGAGCTGTTTTTT
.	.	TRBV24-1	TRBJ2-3	CATSDSGDSFTDTQYF	TGTGCCACCAGTGACAGCGGCGACAGCTTCACAGATACGCAGTATTTT
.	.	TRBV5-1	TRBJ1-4	CASSEGPATNEKLFF	TGCGCCAGCAGCGAAGGCCCTGCGACTAATGAAAAACTGTTTTTT
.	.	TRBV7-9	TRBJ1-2	CASSSLLSAGYTF	TGTGCCAGCAGCTCGCTTCTATCGGCGGGCTACACCTTC
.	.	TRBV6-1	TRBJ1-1	CASSEPGLNTEAFF	TGTGCCAGCAGTGAACCGGGACTGAACACTGAAGCTTTCTTT
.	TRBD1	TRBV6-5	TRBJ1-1	CASRKGQVGTEAFF	TGTGCCAGCAGAAAAGGACAGGTAGGCACTGAAGCTTTCTTT